These T cell receptor beta chains were read from a single sample in a study of beta chain features in type 1 diabetes. Sequencing was performed with immunoSEQ multiplex PCR; in TCRdb, only in-frame clones are kept and a portion is missing. The sample carries around 600,000 clones, around 12% recorded once. Sequenced sample: naive CD4+ T cells from blood. These receptors were obtained from a man younger than 40 with type 1 diabetes. Both conserved end residues are part of each CDR3. Fields, in order: V gene, J gene, D gene, clone size, CDR3 DNA, CDR3 protein. D genes are given only for firm matches. Clone size appears in some rows only: once, few, many, or a class for an expanded clone.

TRBV2,TRBJ1-2,TRBD1,.,TGTGCCAGCAGGACAGGGGGCGGGAACTATGGCTACACCTTC,CASRTGGGNYGYTF
TRBV19,TRBJ1-3,.,few,TGTGCCAGTAGTATAGGCCCGGACTCTGGAAACACCATATATTTT,CASSIGPDSGNTIYF
TRBV18,TRBJ2-3,.,.,TGTGCCAGCTCACCACTGGCGGGGGCGACAGATACGCAGTATTTT,CASSPLAGATDTQYF
TRBV2,TRBJ1-6,.,.,TGTGCCAGCACTGAGGTTGGACCTAATTCACCCCTCCACTTT,CASTEVGPNSPLHF
TRBV9,TRBJ1-3,TRBD1,few,TGTGCCAGCAGCGCTGGAGACAGGGGGTTCTCTGGAAACACCATATATTTT,CASSAGDRGFSGNTIYF
TRBV4-2,TRBJ2-3,TRBD2,few,TGTGCCAGCAGCCAAGCTAGCGGGGAAAATACGCAGTATTTT,CASSQASGENTQYF
TRBV5-6,TRBJ1-2,.,few,TGTGCCAGCAGCTTGGCCGTCAGTTCATATGGCTACACCTTC,CASSLAVSSYGYTF
TRBV14,TRBJ2-3,.,few,TGTGCCAGCAGCCGTAGAGCGGGCACAGATACGCAGTATTTT,CASSRRAGTDTQYF
TRBV29-1,TRBJ2-7,.,.,TGCAGCGTTGAATCCGCAGGGAAATACGAGCAGTACTTC,CSVESAGKYEQYF
TRBV7-9,TRBJ1-1,.,few,TGTGCCAGCAGCACCTTAGGGACGGCTAACACTGAAGCTTTCTTT,CASSTLGTANTEAFF
TRBV7-2,TRBJ2-5,.,.,TGTGCCAGCAGCTTAGGCGGGACCCCTCAAGAGACCCAGTACTTC,CASSLGGTPQETQYF
TRBV25-1,TRBJ2-3,TRBD1,.,TGTGCCAGCAGTGAAGAGGGTGCGGGACAGGGCACAGATACGCAGTATTTT,CASSEEGAGQGTDTQYF
TRBV5-8,TRBJ1-2,.,few,TGTGCCAGCAGCTCCGATTGGGGCCGGAGTTCTAACTATGGCTACACCTTC,CASSSDWGRSSNYGYTF
TRBV7-2,TRBJ1-5,.,few,TGTGCCAGCAGCTCACAGGGAGCCAATCAGCCCCAGCATTTT,CASSSQGANQPQHF
TRBV7-2,TRBJ1-5,TRBD1,few,TGTGCCAGCAGCTTAGTAGTAGATGGACAGGGCAATCAGCCCCAGCATTTT,CASSLVVDGQGNQPQHF
TRBV2,TRBJ1-5,.,few,TGTGCCAGCAGTGATCGGGGGCTGGGCAATCAGCCCCAGCATTTT,CASSDRGLGNQPQHF
TRBV7-2,TRBJ2-2,.,few,TGTGCCAGCAGCTTAGGGTTTAGGGGCGGGGAGCTGTTTTTT,CASSLGFRGGELFF
TRBV12-2,TRBJ2-2,.,.,TGTGCAAGTCGTTCCTGCTCGACAACCCGGGGCACCGGGGAGCTGTTTTTT,CASRSCSTTRGTGELFF
TRBV6-5,TRBJ1-2,.,few,TGTGCCAGCAGTGGACACCTTCACTATGGCTACACCTTC,CASSGHLHYGYTF
TRBV18,TRBJ2-6,.,.,TGTGCCAGCTCACCACGGACTGCCGGCTCTGGGGCCAACGTCCTGACTTTC,CASSPRTAGSGANVLTF
TRBV7-2,TRBJ2-3,.,few,TGTGCCAGCTCTCCTAGCACAGATACGCAGTATTTT,CASSPSTDTQYF
TRBV7-9,TRBJ2-2,TRBD1,.,TGTGCCAGCAGCTTTGGACAGGTGATCACCGGGGAGCTGTTTTTT,CASSFGQVITGELFF
TRBV4-3,TRBJ2-1,.,few,TGCGCCAGCAGCCAAGAGGCCTACAATGAGCAGTTCTTC,CASSQEAYNEQFF
TRBV5-1,TRBJ2-5,TRBD1,once,TGCGCCAGCAGCTTGGGACAGGGGCGGGAGACCCAGTACTTC,CASSLGQGRETQYF
TRBV7-2,TRBJ2-1,.,.,TGTGCCAGCAGCTCCCGACAATCAAGGATGGAGTTCTTC,CASSSRQSRMEFF
TRBV11-2,TRBJ2-3,TRBD2,few,TGTGCCAGCAGCTTACTTAGGGCTAGCGGGGGCGATACGCAGTATTTT,CASSLLRASGGDTQYF
TRBV5-6,TRBJ2-3,.,.,TGTGCCAGCAGCCTCGGGACGGGGAGCTCAGATACGCAGTATTTT,CASSLGTGSSDTQYF
TRBV6-6,TRBJ2-1,TRBD1,.,TGTGCCAGCAGTTACTCGGGGACAGGGGGCGGTGAGCAGTTCTTC,CASSYSGTGGGEQFF
TRBV14,TRBJ1-2,.,few,TGTGCCAGCAGCCGGCAGGTGGCCTATGGCTACACCTTC,CASSRQVAYGYTF
TRBV28,TRBJ2-5,.,few,TGTGCCAGCATGTCTGCGGGGGCAAGGGAAGAGACCCAGTACTTC,CASMSAGAREETQYF
TRBV6-5,TRBJ2-3,.,.,TGTGCCAGCAGTTACTCACCTAGAACTAGCACAGATACGCAGTATTTT,CASSYSPRTSTDTQYF
TRBV12-2,TRBJ2-3,.,.,TGTGCAAGTCGCTTAAGGCCTCGGAGGAGATACACAGATACGCAGTATTTT,CASRLRPRRRYTDTQYF
TRBV5-4,TRBJ2-1,.,.,TGTGCCAGCAGCCCTCTCGGCGGGGGCACCTACAATGAGCAGTTCTTC,CASSPLGGGTYNEQFF
TRBV11-3,TRBJ2-5,.,.,TGTGCCAGCAGCTTAGTCCTTGCCGTGACTGTGGAGACCCAGTACTTC,CASSLVLAVTVETQYF
TRBV10-3,TRBJ2-3,TRBD1,many,TGTGCCATCAGTGGACAGGGGAGAGGCACAGATACGCAGTATTTT,CAISGQGRGTDTQYF
TRBV4-3,TRBJ2-1,.,few,TGCGCCAGCAGCCAGGCCAAGGAATCGCGGAATGAGCAGTTCTTC,CASSQAKESRNEQFF
TRBV4-1,TRBJ2-7,.,few,TGCGCCAGCAGCCACGCCACCTTACCGGGACGCGGCCTAAACTACGAGCAGTACTTC,CASSHATLPGRGLNYEQYF
TRBV27,TRBJ2-3,.,.,TGTGCCAGCAGTTTTGATTACACAGATACGCAGTATTTT,CASSFDYTDTQYF
TRBV5-6,TRBJ2-4,.,.,TGTGCCAGCAGCCAAGTGGACAGTAAAAACATTCAGTACTTC,CASSQVDSKNIQYF
TRBV6-5,TRBJ1-1,.,.,TGTGCCAGCAGTTACTCTTCAGGGGACACTGAAGCTTTCTTT,CASSYSSGDTEAFF
TRBV19,TRBJ1-5,TRBD1,.,TGTGCCAGTAGTGCTCATTTTGCAGGGGGCGAGCCCCAGCATTTT,CASSAHFAGGEPQHF